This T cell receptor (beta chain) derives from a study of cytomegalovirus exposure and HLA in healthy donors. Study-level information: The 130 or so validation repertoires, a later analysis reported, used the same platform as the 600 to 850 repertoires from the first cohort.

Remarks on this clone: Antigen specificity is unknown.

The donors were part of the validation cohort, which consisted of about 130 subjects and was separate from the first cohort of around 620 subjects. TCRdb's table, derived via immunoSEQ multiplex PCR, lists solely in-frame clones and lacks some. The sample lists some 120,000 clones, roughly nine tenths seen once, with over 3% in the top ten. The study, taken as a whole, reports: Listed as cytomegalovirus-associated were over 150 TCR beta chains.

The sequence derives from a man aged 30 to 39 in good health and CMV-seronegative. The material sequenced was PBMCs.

CDR3 region: CASSLVAGDTQYF. In DNA form, the CDR3 reads TGTGCCAGCAGCTTGGTTGCGGGGGATACGCAGTATTTT. The gene calls are TRBV5-4 and TRBJ2-3; D is possibly TRBD2 (6 bases). The CDR3 totals 13 residues. Per germline, CDR1 SGHNT and CDR2 YYREEE (reference sequence). V lost 0 bases and J 6 bases, leaving 8 bases between the germline ends.